What follows are 13 T cell receptor beta chains derived from one specimen sequenced in a study of CXCR3-negative and CXCR3-positive naive CD8 T cells. Study-wide points: Hydrophobicity was higher for TRB CDR3s found in CXCR3-positive naive cells than in CXCR3-negative naive cells.

Each TRB cDNA library was prepared by 5' RACE (with UMI labels). TCRdb derives one entry per CDR3 protein from the 5' RACE reads, leaving out DNA. The listing contains 85,000 to 120,000 distinct CDR3 sequences. For these TCRs, the target antigens are not known. Sample: naive CXCR3+ CD8+ T cells from blood. Subset given: CD45RO-CCR7+CD27+CD95- naive CD8+ T cells expressing CXCR3 (TNR3+). The receptors shown here come from a human donor in good health. Some clones in this sample may be carry-over from other donors' samples.

The V gene is TRBV5-6, the J gene TRBJ2-2; TCRdb lists TRBD1, though no DNA is available to test this call. This CDR3 has 14 amino acids. CDR1 is SGHDT, CDR2 YYEEEE, per germline. The CDR3 here is CASSLAGGPGELFF.

The V and J genes are TRBV6-5 and TRBJ2-6. The germline V gene has CDR1 MNHEY and CDR2 SVGAGI. The length of the CDR3 is 13 residues. The CDR3 protein is CASSYTGANVLTF.

The genes are TRBV28 and TRBJ2-3; the TCRdb D gene call, TRBD1, has no DNA to confirm it. The CDR3 loop spans 16 amino acids. Per germline, CDR1 MDHEN and CDR2 SYDVKM. Here the CDR3 reads CASKIATGASTDTQYF.

CDR3 sequence reads: CASSPYLGSEFQPQHF. The V and J genes are TRBV12-3 or TRBV12-4 and TRBJ1-5. The CDR3 is 16 amino acids.

The V gene is TRBV7-2, the J gene TRBJ2-7; TCRdb designates TRBD2, a call that cannot be tested without DNA. The CDR3 contains 13 residues. The germline V gene has CDR1 SGHTA and CDR2 FQGNSA. This CDR3 is CASSSDLRGVLYF.

The V and J genes are TRBV7-9 and TRBJ2-7; lacking DNA, the TRBD1 call made by TCRdb goes unchecked. The CDR3 spans 14 residues. The germline CDR1 and CDR2 sequences are SEHNR and FQNEAQ (reference sequence). The CDR3 reads CASSLPDSAHEQYF.

The chain links TRBV7-7 to TRBJ2-2. The V gene's germline CDR1 is SSHAT and CDR2 FNYEAQ (reference sequence). The CDR3 contains 14 residues. CDR3 residues: CASSSSSWAGELFF.

The chain is built from TRBV29-1 and TRBJ2-2. The CDR3 contains 12 residues. Germline V gene data show CDR1 as SQVTM and CDR2 as ANQGSEA. The CDR3 protein is CSVVWNTGELFF.

V and J are TRBV7-6 and TRBJ2-7; the TCRdb D gene call, TRBD1, has no DNA to confirm it. The length of the CDR3 is 13 residues. Germline CDR1 SGHVS, CDR2 FNYEAQ. CDR3: CASTPPGAWEQYF.

V and J are TRBV12-3 or TRBV12-4 and TRBJ2-1. CDR3 length equals 13 residues. The CDR3 here is CASSLDAVREQFF.

V usage is TRBV13 and J usage is TRBJ1-2; TCRdb indicates TRBD1, and absent DNA this call remains unverified. This CDR3 region has 15 residues. Germline-derived CDR1 and CDR2 are PRHDT and FYEKMQ (reference sequence). The CDR3 spells CASSLGRDSFWGYTF.

This chain joins TRBV5-5 and TRBJ2-3; with no DNA, the TCRdb D assignment of TRBD1 cannot be verified. Germline V gives CDR1 SGHKS, CDR2 YYEKEE (reference sequence). The CDR3 loop spans 15 amino acids. The CDR3 protein is CASGPGTAQGDTQYF.

The V call is TRBV5-1, the J call TRBJ2-1; TCRdb picks TRBD1, but there is no DNA to check that call. Looked up from germline, CDR1 is SGHRS and CDR2 is YFSETQ. The CDR3 has 13 amino acids. The chain's CDR3 is CASSAGQGNEQFF.